The 15 T cell receptor beta chains presented below share a single source sample, sequenced in a study of shared clonotypes between healthy human individuals (dated by TCRdb to the early 2020s). Library prep was done by the immunoSEQ multiplex PCR assay. TCRdb took this table from immuneACCESS and kept in-frame rearrangements with V and J called. Such tables lack part of the clones; where checked against another copy, unresolved V genes explain under half of the gap, and the rest is unexplained. For this sample there are hundreds of thousands of clones; over 70% appear just once. In total, the top ten clones hold about 10% of the sample. The sample consisted of memory CD4+ T cells sorted from blood. What the cell subset or site label conveys for this sample: CD45RA-negative fraction. The receptors derive from a man between 25 and 39 years old in good health.

This clone was seen once. The chain is built from TRBV19 and TRBJ2-1; a possible D gene is TRBD2 (6 bases). The CDR3 runs 15 residues. V was trimmed by 8 bases and J by 3 bases, leaving 17 bases between them. Per the germline V gene, CDR1 is LNHDA and CDR2 is SQIVND (reference sequence). The CDR3 DNA follows: TGTGCCAGTGGGCTAGCGCTAGGCCTCTACAATGAGCAGTTCTTC. It translates to CASGLALGLYNEQFF.

This clone was recorded once. The V call is TRBV5-4, the J call TRBJ1-4; TRBD1 might be the D (5 bases). Trimming pared 3 bases from V and 5 bases from J, leaving 11 bases between. There are 14 residues in the CDR3. Germline V lookup: CDR1 SGHNT, CDR2 YYREEE (reference sequence). CDR3 sequence reads: CASSSSGPNEKLFF. The CDR3 bases are TGTGCCAGCAGCTCCTCGGGACCGAATGAAAAACTGTTTTTT.

This clone was observed once. This rearrangement joins TRBV11-2 to TRBJ2-3, with 9 bases identical to TRBD2. CDR3 size: 18 residues. Germline CDR1 is SGHAT and CDR2 is FQNNGV. V lost 1 base, J lost 4 bases, and 12 bases stayed unmatched. CDR3 in DNA: TGTGCCAGCAGCTTAGTTGGTGTCGGCGGGAGGGCCCCAGATACGCAGTATTTT. It specifies CASSLVGVGGRAPDTQYF.

This chain joins TRBV7-9 and TRBJ2-3; the match to TRBD2 covers 11 bases. Germline lookup yields CDR1 SEHNR and CDR2 FQNEAQ (reference sequence). The CDR3 totals 16 residues. The J segment lost 1 base and the V segment lost 2 bases, leaving 2 bases of the junction unmatched. The CDR3, as DNA: TGTGCCAGCAGCTTATTAGCGGGAGGGGGCACAGATACGCAGTATTTT. Its protein is CASSLLAGGGTDTQYF.

The chain combines TRBV19 with TRBJ2-3; D gene ambiguous. In germline, CDR1 is LNHDA, CDR2 SQIVND (reference sequence). This CDR3 has 15 residues. Trimming cost V 5 bases and J 0 bases, with 12 bases left between them. The CDR3 loop is CASSPKITSTDTQYF. In DNA, the CDR3 is TGTGCCAGTAGTCCAAAGATCACTAGCACAGATACGCAGTATTTT.

The J gene is TRBJ1-2, the V gene TRBV5-4, with TRBD1 matching over 11 bases. The germline V gene encodes CDR1 SGHNT and CDR2 YYREEE (reference sequence). The CDR3 loop spans 18 amino acids. The ends lost 0 bases at V and 1 base at J; junction bases unmatched: 8. Written as DNA, the CDR3 is TGTGCCAGCAGCTTGGCCGGGACAGGGGGTTATTTTAACTATGGCTACACCTTC. Translation gives CASSLAGTGGYFNYGYTF.

The rearrangement links TRBV12-5 to TRBJ1-5, with D possibly matching TRBD1 (5 bases). Germline-derived CDR1 and CDR2 are LGHNT and FRNRAP. V dropped 6 bases and J dropped 0 bases, with 21 bases sitting between them. The CDR3 sequence is 18 residues long. CDR3 bases: TGTGCTAGTGGCCACAGGAGACGAGAACCGTATAGCAATCAGCCCCAGCATTTT. Its translation is CASGHRRREPYSNQPQHF.

A note on this clone: Sequence at one end of the junction differs from germline and may be a read error. J is TRBJ2-1 and V is TRBV10-1, with 10 bases that match TRBD2. The V gene's germline CDR1 is WNHNN and CDR2 SYGVQD (reference sequence). The CDR3 is made up of 13 amino acids. DNA of the CDR3: TGCGCCTGCAGCGGGGGGGCCTACAATGAGCAGTTCTTC. This translates into CACSGGAYNEQFF.

This clone was seen only a few times. The rearrangement joins TRBV12-2 to TRBJ2-7; no check of the table's D call, TRBD1, against the DNA was made. TRBV12-2 is a recognized pseudogene. This CDR3 contains 23 residues. The DNA of the CDR3 is TGTGCAAGTCGCTTATTGTGTATCTCGGTTAGACAGGATTCCGCTGAGGAGACCTACGAGCAGTACTTC. Protein product: CASRLLCISVRQDSAEETYEQYF.

The chain couples TRBV7-9 to TRBJ1-2; D is possibly TRBD1 (5 bases). The CDR3 is made up of 16 amino acids. Looked up from germline, CDR1 is SEHNR and CDR2 is FQNEAQ (reference sequence). V was pared by 5 bases and J by 5 bases, with 21 bases between. CDR3 coding DNA: TGTGCCAGCAGCCCAAAACAGGAGTTCGGGACTTATGGCTACACCTTC. Translated: CASSPKQEFGTYGYTF.

The chain joins TRBV2 to TRBJ1-6, with 7 positions matching TRBD1. The CDR3 is 16 residues long. V was pared by 5 bases and J by 8 bases, with 12 bases of the junction left unmatched. Germline CDR1 is SNHLY and CDR2 is FYNNEI. The CDR3 nucleotides are TGTGCCAGCAGTCGAACGCCCGGGACAGCGGATTCACCCCTCCACTTT. This translates into CASSRTPGTADSPLHF.

This rearrangement joins TRBV28 to TRBJ1-2, with unresolved D. Germline V gene sequence: CDR1 MDHEN, CDR2 SYDVKM. Deletions cut 2 bases from V and 12 bases from J, with 10 bases between. The CDR3 is 11 amino acids. For the CDR3, the DNA is TGTGCCAGCAGTTTAGGGAGGCTCCACACCTTC. This gives the protein CASSLGRLHTF.

V and J are TRBV27 and TRBJ2-1; 13 bases map to TRBD2. V was clipped by 5 bases and J by 3 bases; unmatched bases: 4. The CDR3 is made up of 16 amino acids. CDR1 is MNHEY and CDR2 is SMNVEV in the germline V gene (reference sequence). DNA of the CDR3: TGTGCCAGCAGTCCCAGACTAGCGGGAGGCTACAATGAGCAGTTCTTC. Protein: CASSPRLAGGYNEQFF.

The rearrangement uses TRBV9 and TRBJ2-5; TRBD1 might be the D (5 bases). V was shortened by 4 bases and J by 1 base, with 11 bases between the two germline ends. The CDR3 is 14 amino acids. Germline values: CDR1 SGDLS, CDR2 YYNGEE. For the CDR3, the DNA is TGTGCCAGCAGCCCCCTGACAGCCCAAGAGACCCAGTACTTC. Its protein product is CASSPLTAQETQYF.

The J gene is TRBJ2-3, the V gene TRBV4-2; 12 nucleotides align to TRBD2. Germline CDR1 and CDR2: LGHNA and YNFKEQ. The length of the CDR3 is 17 residues. After removal of 0 bases from V and 0 bases from J, the junction contained 1 base not matched to a gene. For the CDR3, the DNA is TGTGCCAGCAGCCAAGAACTAGCGGGAGGCAGCACAGATACGCAGTATTTT. It codes for CASSQELAGGSTDTQYF.